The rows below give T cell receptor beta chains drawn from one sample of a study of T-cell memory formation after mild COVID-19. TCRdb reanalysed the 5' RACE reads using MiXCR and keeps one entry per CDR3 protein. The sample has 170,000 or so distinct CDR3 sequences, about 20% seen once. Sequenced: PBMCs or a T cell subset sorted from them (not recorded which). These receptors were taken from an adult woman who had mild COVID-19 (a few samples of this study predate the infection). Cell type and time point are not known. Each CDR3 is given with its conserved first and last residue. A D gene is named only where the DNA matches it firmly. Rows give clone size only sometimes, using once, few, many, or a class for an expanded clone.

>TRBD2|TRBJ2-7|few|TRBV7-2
TGTGCCAGCAGCACTATAGCTAGCGGGACCTCCTACGAGCAGTACTTC
CASSTIASGTSYEQYF
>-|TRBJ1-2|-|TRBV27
TGTGCCAGAAGTTTCACGGGGGCGCTGGGCTACACCTTC
CARSFTGALGYTF
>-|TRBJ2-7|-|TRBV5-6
TGTGCCAGCAGCTTATCATCGTGGGTCGGCGAGCAGTACTTC
CASSLSSWVGEQYF
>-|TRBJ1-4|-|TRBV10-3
TGTGCCATCAGTGTCGGGAGGGGACCCTCAACTAATGAAAAACTGTTTTTT
CAISVGRGPSTNEKLFF
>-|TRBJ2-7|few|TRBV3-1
TGTGCCAGCAGCCAAGGGTATGGCGGGCCTTACGAGCAGTACTTC
CASSQGYGGPYEQYF
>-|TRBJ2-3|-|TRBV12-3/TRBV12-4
TGTGCCAGCAGCAACCGAGAGGGGCCCACAGATACGCAGTATTTT
CASSNREGPTDTQYF
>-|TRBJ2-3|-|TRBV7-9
TGTGCCAGCCGTCCCCTCTCAGATACGCAGTATTTT
CASRPLSDTQYF
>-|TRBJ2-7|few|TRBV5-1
TGCGCCAGCAGTCTCTCCGGGACGGACAACTCCTACGAGCAGTACTTC
CASSLSGTDNSYEQYF
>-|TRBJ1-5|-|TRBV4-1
TGCGCCAGCAGCCAAGCTCAGGGCGGGTTAGGTCAGCCCCAGCATTTT
CASSQAQGGLGQPQHF
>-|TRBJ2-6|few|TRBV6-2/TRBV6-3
TGTGCCAGCAGTTATCTAGCTTTTGGGGCCAACGTCCTGACTTTC
CASSYLAFGANVLTF
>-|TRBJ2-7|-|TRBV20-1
TGCAGTGCTAGCGACCGGGGCGCCTACGAGCAGTACTTC
CSASDRGAYEQYF
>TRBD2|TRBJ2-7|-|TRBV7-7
TGTGCTAGCAGCTTAGGCGGTCAGCGGCGGGAGGACTACGAGCAGTACTTC
CASSLGGQRREDYEQYF